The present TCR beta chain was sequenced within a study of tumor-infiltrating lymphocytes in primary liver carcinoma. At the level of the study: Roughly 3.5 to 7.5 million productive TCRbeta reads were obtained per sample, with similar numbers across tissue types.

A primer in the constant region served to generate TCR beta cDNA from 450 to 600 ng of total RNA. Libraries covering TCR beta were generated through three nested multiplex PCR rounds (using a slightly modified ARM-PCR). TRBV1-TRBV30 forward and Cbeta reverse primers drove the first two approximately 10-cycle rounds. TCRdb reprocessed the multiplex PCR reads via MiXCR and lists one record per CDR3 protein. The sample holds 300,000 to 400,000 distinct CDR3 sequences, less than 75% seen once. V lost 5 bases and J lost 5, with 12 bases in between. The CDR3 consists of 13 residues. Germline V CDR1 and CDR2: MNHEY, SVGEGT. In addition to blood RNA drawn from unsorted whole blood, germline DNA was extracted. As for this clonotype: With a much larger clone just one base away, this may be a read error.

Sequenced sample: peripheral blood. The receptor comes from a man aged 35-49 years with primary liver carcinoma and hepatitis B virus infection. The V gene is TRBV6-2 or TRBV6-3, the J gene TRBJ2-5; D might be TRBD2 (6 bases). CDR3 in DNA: TGTGCCAGCAGTCTCCAACGGGGGGAGACCCAGTACTTC. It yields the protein CASSLQRGETQYF.